A single sample gave rise to the 27 T cell receptor beta chains below, sequenced in a study of shared clonotypes between healthy human individuals. TCRdb's copy holds only in-frame clones and misses some; the assay was immunoSEQ multiplex PCR. The sample yields about 980,000 clones, 76% seen once. The sequencing input was memory CD4+ T cells sorted from blood. Noted subset: CD45RA-negative fraction. These TCRs come from a man aged 18-30 years in good health.

The chain is built from TRBV4-1 and TRBJ2-7, with D perhaps matching TRBD1 (5 bases). The germline V and J ends were trimmed by 0 bases and 3 bases, with 21 bases remaining between them. The CDR3 is 18 amino acids. Looked up from germline, CDR1 is MGHRA and CDR2 is YSYEKL. CDR3 sequence: CASSQEAGLAHPYYEQYF. CDR3 DNA: TGCGCCAGCAGCCAAGAGGCAGGGTTGGCCCATCCGTACTACGAGCAGTACTTC.

The chain has TRBV11-3 and TRBJ2-2; either TRBD1 or TRBD2 may supply D (5 bases each). V lost 2 bases to trimming and J lost 2 bases, with 9 bases between them. The CDR3 length is 15 residues. Germline CDR1 and CDR2: SGHNT and YENEEA. CDR3 coding DNA: TGTGCCAGCAGCTTATACGGGGCCAACACCGGGGAGCTGTTTTTT. Protein product: CASSLYGANTGELFF. The full variable domain, completed using reference TRBV11-3 and TRBJ2-2, is EAGVVQSPRYKIIEKKQPVAFWCNPISGHNTLYWYLQNLGQGPELLIRYENEEAVDDSQLPKDRFSAERLKGVDSTLKIQPAELGDSAVYLCASSLYGANTGELFFGEGSRLTVL.

A remark on this clone: In the same sample, other DNA sequences code for this CDR3. This chain joins TRBV7-8 and TRBJ2-6; tentative D call: TRBD2 (6 bases). Germline CDR1 SGHVS, CDR2 FQNEAQ. This CDR3 contains 16 residues. Trimming removed 6 bases from V and 0 bases from J, with 12 bases in between. The CDR3 DNA is TGTGCCAGCAGTCTAGTGGGACTCTCTGGGGCCAACGTCCTGACTTTC. Translating gives CASSLVGLSGANVLTF.

The chain couples TRBV5-1 to TRBJ1-6; TRBD1 aligns across 9 bases. The CDR3 length is 15 residues. V was clipped by 3 bases and J by 9 bases; unmatched bases: 7. Germline V gene lookup returns CDR1 SGHRS and CDR2 YFSETQ. CDR3 DNA sequence: TGCGCCAGCAGCTCCGACAGGGGGGATATTTCACCCCTCCACTTT. Its translation: CASSSDRGDISPLHF.

This CDR3 reads CASGPGTGGEQYF. CDR3 coding DNA: TGTGCTAGTGGTCCCGGGACAGGGGGAGAGCAGTACTTC. The chain links TRBV12-5 to TRBJ2-7, with 11 nucleotides matching TRBD1. V shed 5 bases and J 7 bases; nucleotides not matched to a gene: 4. This CDR3 is 13 amino acids long. The germline gives CDR1 LGHNT, CDR2 FRNRAP.

The chain recombines TRBV28 with TRBJ1-1, with a weak D call TRBD1 (5 bases). This CDR3 has 16 amino acids. The V end was cut by 3 bases, the J end by 0 bases, with 14 bases between. Germline V gives CDR1 MDHEN, CDR2 SYDVKM. The CDR3 nucleotides are TGTGCCAGCAGTTTGCAGGGAAAAGGGGTGAACACTGAAGCTTTCTTT. It translates to CASSLQGKGVNTEAFF.

This chain uses TRBV2 with TRBJ1-5, with D possibly matching TRBD1 (5 bases). Trimming stripped 2 bases from V and 3 bases from J, with 11 bases between. Germline V lookup: CDR1 SNHLY, CDR2 FYNNEI. This CDR3 spans 15 amino acids. The CDR3 DNA follows: TGTGCCAGCAGTGAAACAACAGGAGTCAATCAGCCCCAGCATTTT. Residues: CASSETTGVNQPQHF.

J is TRBJ2-3 and V is TRBV11-3; D assignment may be TRBD1 or TRBD2 (6 bases each). The germline V and J ends were trimmed by 1 base and 5 bases, with 16 bases remaining between them. Germline V lookup: CDR1 SGHNT, CDR2 YENEEA. The CDR3 covers 16 residues. CDR3 loop: CASSLAVWGAKDTQYF. The CDR3 nucleotides are TGTGCCAGCAGCTTAGCGGTGTGGGGGGCCAAAGATACGCAGTATTTT.

Details on this clone: Other DNA sequences of this sample code for an identical CDR3. The V call is TRBV7-9, the J call TRBJ2-3, with D uncertain. Germline CDR1 and CDR2: SEHNR and FQNEAQ (reference sequence). The CDR3 runs 12 residues. Trimming removed 2 bases from V and 5 bases from J, with 5 bases in between. CDR3 protein: CASSLLGDTQYF. CDR3 in DNA: TGTGCCAGCAGCTTACTGGGAGATACGCAGTATTTT. The whole variable domain, remainder taken from reference TRBV7-9 and TRBJ2-3, is DTGVSQNPRHKITKRGQNVTFRCDPISEHNRLYWYRQTLGQGPEFLTYFQNEAQLEKSRLLSDRFSAERPKGSFSTLEIQRTEQGDSAMYLCASSLLGDTQYFGPGTRLTVL.

The J gene is TRBJ2-3, the V gene TRBV2; 10 bases are a match to TRBD1. The V and J ends lost 10 bases and 3 bases, in that order; junction bases with no gene match: 4. The CDR3 totals 13 residues. Per germline, CDR1 SNHLY and CDR2 FYNNEI. CDR3 nucleotide sequence: TGTGCCAACGGGACAGGGGAAACAGATACGCAGTATTTT. The encoded protein is CANGTGETDTQYF. Based on the CDR3 plus reference TRBV2 and TRBJ2-3, the full variable domain is EPEVTQTPSHQVTQMGQEVILRCVPISNHLYFYWYRQILGQKVEFLVSFYNNEISEKSEIFDDQFSVERPDGSNFTLKIRSTKLEDSAMYFCANGTGETDTQYFGPGTRLTVL.

The chain couples TRBV5-6 to TRBJ1-1, with 7 bases aligning to TRBD1. Germline assignment: CDR1 SGHDT and CDR2 YYEEEE. Trimming cost V 7 bases and J 5 bases; bases outside gene matches: 14. This CDR3 spans 15 amino acids. CDR3: CASSLRGVQGTEAFF. The CDR3 coding sequence is TGTGCCAGCTCCCTCAGGGGGGTTCAGGGAACTGAAGCTTTCTTT.

The chain is built from TRBV15 and TRBJ2-6; possibly TRBD2 for D (6 bases). This CDR3 has 19 amino acids. V was clipped by 0 bases and J by 0 bases, with 15 bases between them. In germline, CDR1 is LNHNV, CDR2 YYDKDF (reference sequence). CDR3 region: CATSRDQGLVISGANVLTF. In nucleotides, the CDR3 is TGTGCCACCAGCAGAGATCAGGGACTCGTCATCTCTGGGGCCAACGTCCTGACTTTC.

The J gene is TRBJ1-6, the V gene TRBV9; TRBD1 is a possible D gene (6 bases). CDR1 is SGDLS and CDR2 is YYNGEE in the germline V gene. The CDR3 contains 15 residues. V was trimmed by 4 bases and J by 5 bases, leaving 13 bases between them. CDR3 loop: CASSTRDTDNSPLHF. The CDR3 DNA is TGTGCCAGCAGCACCAGGGACACGGATAATTCACCCCTCCACTTT.

This clone came up many times. The same CDR3 also results from other DNA sequences found in this sample. This rearrangement joins TRBV6-1 to TRBJ1-6; D may be TRBD1 (5 bases). V shed 5 bases and J shed 0 bases, with 8 bases lying between them. The CDR3 has 15 residues. Germline CDR1 and CDR2: MNHNS and SASEGT. As DNA, the CDR3 is TGTGCCAGCAGTCCAGGGAGCTCCTATAATTCACCCCTCCACTTT. Protein: CASSPGSSYNSPLHF.

This rearrangement joins TRBV10-3 to TRBJ2-2; 8 positions match TRBD1. CDR3 size: 14 residues. Germline CDR1 and CDR2: ENHRY and SYGVKD. With V trimmed by 7 bases and J by 5 bases, 6 bases remained unmatched. CDR3 amino acids: CAITLTGDTGELFF. As DNA, the CDR3 is TGTGCCATCACCTTGACAGGGGATACCGGGGAGCTGTTTTTT.

The genes are TRBV9 and TRBJ2-1; 11 bases agree with TRBD2. V lost 5 bases to trimming and J lost 7 bases; unmatched junction nucleotides: 11. The CDR3 totals 16 residues. CDR1 is SGDLS and CDR2 is YYNGEE in the germline V gene. The CDR3 region is CASSFVAGGPGNEQFF. Written as DNA, the CDR3 is TGTGCCAGCAGTTTTGTAGCGGGAGGGCCCGGGAATGAGCAGTTCTTC.

This sequence joins TRBV18 and TRBJ2-7; TRBD2 matches at 10 bases. V was pared by 4 bases and J by 5 bases, with 14 bases of the junction left unmatched. The V gene's germline CDR1 is KGHSH and CDR2 LQKENI. This CDR3 region has 17 residues. The CDR3 spells CASSLKREGLRAHEQYF. CDR3 DNA: TGTGCCAGCTCACTCAAGCGGGAGGGCCTTCGGGCTCACGAGCAGTACTTC.

This clone was seen only once. This chain links TRBV11-1 with TRBJ2-6; a weak D match, TRBD1 (6 bases). The V end was cut by 4 bases, the J end by 10 bases, with 14 bases between. This CDR3 has 14 amino acids. Germline V gives CDR1 SGHAT, CDR2 FQDESV (reference sequence). DNA of the CDR3: TGTGCCAGCAGCTGGGTGGGACATCAGAACGTCCTGACTTTC. Encoded protein: CASSWVGHQNVLTF.

This clone was observed a handful of times. The V gene is TRBV28, the J gene TRBJ2-1, with D perhaps assigned TRBD1 or TRBD2 (5 bases each). The CDR3 runs 11 residues. The V end was cut by 5 bases, the J end by 9 bases, with 8 bases between. The germline V gene encodes CDR1 MDHEN and CDR2 SYDVKM. As DNA, the CDR3 is TGTGCCAGCAGTACGAGGGGTGAGCAGTTCTTC. It encodes CASSTRGEQFF.

The chain carries TRBV19 and TRBJ1-2; TRBD1 might be the D (6 bases). The V end was cut by 7 bases, the J end by 4 bases, with 13 bases between. The CDR3 length is 13 residues. Germline V lookup: CDR1 LNHDA, CDR2 SQIVND (reference sequence). The CDR3 DNA is TGTGCCAGTAAGGGGGGGAAAGGCTATGGCTACACCTTC. This sequence encodes CASKGGKGYGYTF. Supplemented by reference TRBV19 and TRBJ1-2, the full variable domain reads DGGITQSPKYLFRKEGQNVTLSCEQNLNHDAMYWYRQDPGQGLRLIYYSQIVNDFQKGDIAEGYSVSREKKESFPLTVTSAQKNPTAFYLCASKGGKGYGYTFGSGTRLTVV.

The genes are TRBV11-2 and TRBJ2-1; 12 nucleotides match TRBD2. There are 15 residues in the CDR3. Germline CDR1 SGHAT, CDR2 FQNNGV. With 5 bases clipped from V and 6 bases from J, the junction kept 5 bases outside the gene matches. The CDR3 sequence is CASSLTSGSINEQFF. The CDR3, as DNA: TGTGCCAGCAGCCTGACTAGCGGGAGTATCAATGAGCAGTTCTTC.

J is TRBJ1-6 and V is TRBV19; no definite D call. V shed 3 bases and J shed 7 bases, with 13 bases lying between them. The CDR3 covers 15 residues. Germline V gene sequence: CDR1 LNHDA, CDR2 SQIVND (reference sequence). CDR3 in amino acids: CASSISGSPNSPLHF. Written as DNA, the CDR3 is TGTGCCAGTAGTATCAGCGGATCCCCCAATTCACCCCTCCACTTT.

The chain joins TRBV12-2 to TRBJ2-4; whether TRBD1, the table's D call, matches the DNA was not checked. TRBV12-2 is shown as a pseudogene. This CDR3 comprises 13 residues. The CDR3, as DNA: TGTGCAAGCTCGGACAGGGAAGGAGGCATTCAGTACTTC. Its translation: CASSDREGGIQYF.

Only a few counts were recorded for this clone. The chain links TRBV11-2 to TRBJ2-7; TRBD1 or TRBD2 may be the D gene (6 bases each). This CDR3 region has 17 residues. Germline V CDR1 and CDR2: SGHAT, FQNNGV. V was clipped by 1 base and J by 2 bases, with 18 bases between them. The CDR3 reads CASSLAWGRGEAYEQYF. DNA for the CDR3: TGTGCCAGCAGCTTAGCGTGGGGTAGGGGGGAGGCCTACGAGCAGTACTTC.

The gene calls are TRBV6-1 and TRBJ2-1; D might be TRBD2 (5 bases). Germline CDR1 and CDR2: MNHNS and SASEGT. Trimming left V 10 bases short and J 6 bases short, with 13 bases between. The CDR3 covers 12 residues. CDR3 residues: CATTGIRNEQFF. In DNA form, the CDR3 reads TGTGCCACCACCGGGATACGCAATGAGCAGTTCTTC.

A few counts support this clone. Other DNA sequences within the sample encode an identical CDR3. The chain joins TRBV18 to TRBJ1-2; TRBD1 aligns across 7 bases. Trimming took 2 bases from V and 5 from J; bases not matched to a gene: 5. The CDR3 is 14 residues long. Germline V gives CDR1 KGHSH, CDR2 LQKENI. The chain's CDR3 is CASSPSTGTYGYTF. As DNA, the CDR3 is TGTGCCAGCTCACCATCGACAGGGACTTATGGCTACACCTTC.

V usage is TRBV7-9 and J usage is TRBJ2-3; TRBD1 or TRBD2 may be the D gene (5 bases each). Trimming cost V 3 bases and J 5 bases, with 15 bases left between them. This CDR3 has 15 residues. The germline V gene encodes CDR1 SEHNR and CDR2 FQNEAQ (reference sequence). Written as DNA, the CDR3 is TGTGCCAGCAGCTTTGAGGGGACCCTCGGAGATACGCAGTATTTT. It specifies CASSFEGTLGDTQYF.